The 18 T cell receptor beta chains in this list originate from one sample, sequenced in a study of blood T cell repertoires in COVID-19. Clones were sequenced by immunoSEQ multiplex PCR, and TCRdb holds only the in-frame ones, with some missing. Among some 250,000 clones listed, over 65% were seen once. The sample was peripheral blood. These receptors originate from an elderly woman with acute or convalescent COVID-19.

The chain combines TRBV20-1 with TRBJ1-5; D unresolved. Germline CDR1 reads DFQATT; CDR2 reads SNEGSKA (reference sequence). This CDR3 comprises 11 residues. Deletions cut 1 base from V and 16 bases from J, with 14 bases between. The CDR3 reads CSARVGEADHF. DNA for the CDR3: TGCAGTGCTAGAGTCGGGGAGGCTGACCATTTT.

J is TRBJ1-1 and V is TRBV19, with 7 positions matching TRBD1. Germline V gene data show CDR1 as LNHDA and CDR2 as SQIVND (reference sequence). The CDR3 length is 14 residues. The V segment lost 7 bases and the J segment 1 base; nucleotides outside the gene matches: 6. In nucleotides, the CDR3 is TGTGCCAGTATCCTCGGGGACAGGAACACTGAAGCTTTCTTT. Amino acid sequence: CASILGDRNTEAFF. Drawing the rest from reference TRBV19 and TRBJ1-1, the complete variable domain is DGGITQSPKYLFRKEGQNVTLSCEQNLNHDAMYWYRQDPGQGLRLIYYSQIVNDFQKGDIAEGYSVSREKKESFPLTVTSAQKNPTAFYLCASILGDRNTEAFFGQGTRLTVV.

This clone was observed a single time. V is TRBV19 and J is TRBJ1-2, with 7 bases matching TRBD1. The CDR3 sequence is 14 residues long. Germline V lookup: CDR1 LNHDA, CDR2 SQIVND (reference sequence). V shed 1 base and J 8 bases; nucleotides not matched to a gene: 7. For the CDR3, the DNA is TGTGCCAGTAGTATAGGAAACAGGGGCTCGGGCTACACCTTC. Its translation is CASSIGNRGSGYTF.

The chain joins TRBV6-5 to TRBJ2-1; possible D gene TRBD2, 6 bases. With 6 bases removed from V and 8 bases from J, the gap between germline ends came to 20 bases. The CDR3 contains 15 residues. The germline CDR1 and CDR2 sequences are MNHEY and SVGAGI. CDR3 in DNA: TGTGCCAGCAGGGAGCCGGGACTCCCCGGCCATGAGCAGTTCTTC. Translated: CASREPGLPGHEQFF.

Of note for this clone: Distinct nucleotide sequences in the sample also encode this CDR3. The chain couples TRBV12-3 or TRBV12-4 to TRBJ2-2, with D maybe TRBD2 (6 bases). Trimming left V 6 bases short and J 5 bases short, with 10 bases between. This CDR3 region has 13 residues. The CDR3 DNA sequence: TGTGCCAGCAGCCGGGACTTTACCGGGGAGCTGTTTTTT. It codes for CASSRDFTGELFF.

This clone was seen a few times. The genes are TRBV2 and TRBJ2-7, with TRBD1 identical over 11 bases. The CDR3 runs to 14 residues. Germline V gene lookup returns CDR1 SNHLY and CDR2 FYNNEI. The V gene end was trimmed by 6 bases and the J gene end by 5 bases; junction bases not matched to a gene: 6. DNA for the CDR3: TGTGCCAGCAGCGGACAGGGGGCGATAGACGAGCAGTACTTC. This encodes CASSGQGAIDEQYF.

The chain uses TRBV11-2 and TRBJ2-7; a weak D match, TRBD1 (5 bases). Germline V gene data show CDR1 as SGHAT and CDR2 as FQNNGV. V was shortened by 4 bases and J by 0 bases, with 16 bases between the two germline ends. The CDR3 runs 16 residues. The CDR3 protein is CASSSPQGFSSYEQYF. CDR3 DNA sequence: TGTGCCAGCAGCTCCCCGCAGGGATTCTCCTCCTACGAGCAGTACTTC.

This clone was detected ten times or more. The rearrangement joins TRBV2 to TRBJ2-7, with a possible D match to TRBD2 (5 bases). Germline CDR1 is SNHLY and CDR2 is FYNNEI. The CDR3 runs to 13 residues. V dropped 2 bases and J dropped 6 bases, with 11 bases sitting between them. CDR3 nucleotides: TGTGCCAGCAGTGAACGGCTAGCCGGCGAGCAGTACTTC. Residues: CASSERLAGEQYF.

The table lists this clone with a few counts. The rearrangement links TRBV2 to TRBJ1-2; 7 nucleotides match TRBD1. CDR1 is SNHLY and CDR2 is FYNNEI in the germline V gene. V shed 6 bases, J shed 4 bases, and the junction held 11 bases outside the gene matches. The CDR3 consists of 15 residues. This chain's CDR3 is CASRATGQSIYGYTF. Here the CDR3 DNA reads TGTGCCAGCAGAGCTACGGGACAGTCCATCTATGGCTACACCTTC.

The J gene is TRBJ1-1, the V gene TRBV4-1; D gene unclear. The CDR3 is made up of 13 amino acids. Deletions cut 5 bases from V and 8 bases from J, with 15 bases between. Germline CDR1 is MGHRA and CDR2 is YSYEKL. The CDR3 DNA sequence: TGCGCCAGCAGCTGGCGGCCCGGGGTGGAAGCTTTCTTT. It specifies CASSWRPGVEAFF.

About this clone: Other DNA sequences in the sample encode the same CDR3. V usage is TRBV19 and J usage is TRBJ2-7; 14 bases map to TRBD2. The CDR3 runs 16 residues. Germline CDR1 reads LNHDA; CDR2 reads SQIVND (reference sequence). V was clipped by 1 base and J by 3 bases; unmatched bases: 2. The CDR3 reads CASSIAGTSGSYEQYF. In DNA form, the CDR3 reads TGTGCCAGTAGTATAGCCGGGACTAGCGGGAGCTACGAGCAGTACTTC.

This clone was detected only a few times. This chain joins TRBV7-2 and TRBJ2-7; 9 nucleotides agree with TRBD1. Germline V gene sequence: CDR1 SGHTA, CDR2 FQGNSA. V lost 0 bases and J lost 0; bases outside the gene matches: 15. The CDR3 extends over 20 amino acids. The CDR3 sequence is CASSLAQGTGTLIRSYEQYF. CDR3 DNA: TGTGCCAGCAGCTTAGCGCAAGGGACAGGGACCCTGATACGCTCCTACGAGCAGTACTTC.

The chain recombines TRBV4-2 with TRBJ2-7; the D gene is possibly TRBD2 (5 bases). The CDR3 is 18 residues long. V was trimmed by 0 bases and J by 0 bases, leaving 18 bases between them. Per germline, CDR1 LGHNA and CDR2 YNFKEQ. The CDR3 here is CASSQDLLVWGDSYEQYF. CDR3 DNA sequence: TGTGCCAGCAGCCAAGATCTGCTAGTTTGGGGAGACTCCTACGAGCAGTACTTC.

This clone was observed once. Sequence at one end of the junction differs from germline and may be a read error. This chain joins TRBV9 and TRBJ2-6; 7 bases agree with TRBD1. The V gene's germline CDR1 is SGDLS and CDR2 YYNGEE. The length of the CDR3 is 17 residues. The CDR3 DNA sequence: TGTGCCAGCAGCGTAGGGACAGGTCTCTCTGGGGTCAACGTCCTGACTTTC. This sequence encodes CASSVGTGLSGVNVLTF.

The J gene is TRBJ2-3, the V gene TRBV28; weak D call: TRBD2 (6 bases). Germline CDR1 MDHEN, CDR2 SYDVKM. This CDR3 has 16 residues. Trimming removed 1 base from V and 6 bases from J, with 17 bases in between. The CDR3 DNA reads TGTGCCAGCAGTTTATCGCGTGGTCCTGCGGGGGATACGCAGTATTTT. Translating it yields CASSLSRGPAGDTQYF.

V gene TRBV24-1 combines with J gene TRBJ1-2, with D perhaps TRBD1 (5 bases). CDR3 size: 14 residues. V was trimmed by 10 bases and J by 5 bases, leaving 19 bases between them. Germline V lookup: CDR1 KGHDR, CDR2 SFDVKD. CDR3 nucleotide sequence: TGTGCCACAAGACACTTCAGGGTCGGGTATGGCTACACCTTC. Encoded protein: CATRHFRVGYGYTF.

The chain's CDR3 is CAWTQAAGPNQPQHF. CDR3 coding DNA: TGTGCCTGGACCCAAGCGGCAGGTCCCAATCAGCCCCAGCATTTT. The chain couples TRBV30 to TRBJ1-5; D is uncertain. The germline gives CDR1 GTSNPN, CDR2 SVGIG (reference sequence). Trimming cost V 4 bases and J 3 bases, with 16 bases left between them. This CDR3 is 15 amino acids long. The entire variable domain, with the rest obtained from reference TRBV30 and TRBJ1-5, is as follows: SQTIHQWPATLVQPVGSPLSLECTVEGTSNPNLYWYRQAAGRGLQLLFYSVGIGQISSEVPQNLSASRPQDRQFILSSKKLLLSDSGFYLCAWTQAAGPNQPQHFGDGTRLSIL.

This clone came up a few times. Other DNA sequences of this sample code for an identical CDR3. This chain joins TRBV5-1 and TRBJ1-3; D not certain. Germline CDR1 is SGHRS and CDR2 is YFSETQ. The ends were cut back, 0 bases at V and 0 bases at J, with 4 bases in the middle. This CDR3 contains 14 residues. CDR3 amino acids: CASSLASSGNTIYF. The CDR3 DNA is TGCGCCAGCAGCTTGGCTAGCTCTGGAAACACCATATATTTT.